The present T cell receptor (beta chain) was sequenced within a study of Graves' ophthalmopathy and Graves' hyperthyroidism. This clonotype was detected ten times or more. Germline trimming cut 2 bases from V and 5 bases from J; bases unmatched to any gene: 7. In germline, CDR1 is MDHEN, CDR2 SYDVKM. This CDR3 has 15 residues. Out of about 9.6 ml of fresh peripheral blood, PBMCs were obtained. As the template, RNA transcripts were used to amplify TCR beta CDR3 regions. Following a first-round RT-PCR that used HTBI primers, a second-round multiplex PCR was carried out. TCRdb reprocessed the multiplex PCR reads with MiXCR, giving one entry per CDR3 protein. The data show approximately 160,000 distinct CDR3 sequences, 35% to 50% seen once.

The sample was peripheral blood. The source is a man aged 25 to 45 with Graves' ophthalmopathy. This rearrangement joins TRBV28 to TRBJ2-3, with 7 bases aligning to TRBD1. For the CDR3, the DNA is TGTGCCAGCAGTTTAAGACAGGGAACTGAAGATACGCAGTATTTT. It translates to CASSLRQGTEDTQYF.